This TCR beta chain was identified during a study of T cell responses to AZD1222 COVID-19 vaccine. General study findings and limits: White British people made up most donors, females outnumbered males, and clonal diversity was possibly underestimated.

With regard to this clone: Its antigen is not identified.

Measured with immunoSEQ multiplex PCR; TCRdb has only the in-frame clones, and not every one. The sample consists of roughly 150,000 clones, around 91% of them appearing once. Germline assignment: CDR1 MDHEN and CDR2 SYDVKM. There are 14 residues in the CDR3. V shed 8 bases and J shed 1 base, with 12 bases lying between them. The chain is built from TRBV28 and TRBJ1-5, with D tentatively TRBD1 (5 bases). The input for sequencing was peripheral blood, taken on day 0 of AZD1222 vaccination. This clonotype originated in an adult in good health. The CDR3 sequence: CASLGGISNQPQHF. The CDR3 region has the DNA TGTGCCAGCCTGGGGGGTATAAGCAATCAGCCCCAGCATTTT.